The 13 T cell receptor beta chains below come from one sample, sequenced in a study of shared clonotypes between healthy human individuals. CD45RO-negative, CCR7-positively selected cells formed the naive CD8 fraction, excluding terminally differentiated effector memory CD45RA+ cells. Profiling relied on immunoSEQ multiplex PCR, and the TCRdb table lists in-frame clones only, not all of them. The repertoire holds over 2,000,000 clones, with just under 95% as singletons. Material: naive CD8+ T cells from PBMCs. These receptors were collected from a man aged 18 to 30 in good health. Some clones in this sample may be carry-over from other donors' samples.

The chain has TRBV7-2 and TRBJ2-3; D is uncertain. CDR1 is SGHTA and CDR2 is FQGNSA in the germline V gene. The CDR3 loop spans 12 amino acids. V was shortened by 5 bases and J by 6 bases, with 9 bases between the two germline ends. CDR3 protein: CASSPRVDTQYF. In DNA form, the CDR3 reads TGTGCCAGCAGCCCACGCGTCGATACGCAGTATTTT.

In this sample, this clone turned up a few times. Within the sample, other DNA sequences also encode this same CDR3. This rearrangement joins TRBV27 to TRBJ2-1; tentative D call: TRBD2 (6 bases). The CDR3 loop spans 16 amino acids. V lost 0 bases and J 0 bases, leaving 9 bases between the germline ends. Looked up from germline, CDR1 is MNHEY and CDR2 is SMNVEV (reference sequence). The CDR3, as DNA: TGTGCCAGCAGTTTATCTCCCGGGAGCTCCTACAATGAGCAGTTCTTC. Amino acids: CASSLSPGSSYNEQFF.

The V gene is TRBV27, the J gene TRBJ2-7, with 12 bases that match TRBD2. Germline lookup yields CDR1 MNHEY and CDR2 SMNVEV (reference sequence). The V segment lost 5 bases and the J segment 4 bases; nucleotides outside the gene matches: 12. The CDR3 totals 17 residues. The CDR3, as DNA: TGTGCCAGCAGTCCTAGACTAGCGGGAGCGGTCTATTACGAGCAGTACTTC. Residues: CASSPRLAGAVYYEQYF.

The chain couples TRBV30 to TRBJ2-7; 9 bases are shared with TRBD2. Germline CDR1 reads GTSNPN; CDR2 reads SVGIG (reference sequence). The CDR3 consists of 14 residues. The V gene end was trimmed by 5 bases and the J gene end by 4 bases; junction bases not matched to a gene: 9. The CDR3 coding sequence is TGTGCCTGGGGTGACGGTAGCGGGAGTTACGAGCAGTACTTC. Protein product: CAWGDGSGSYEQYF.

Here the CDR3 DNA reads TGTGCCTGGAGAACTCACAGGGGGGATTCACCCCTCCACTTT. Amino acid sequence: CAWRTHRGDSPLHF. The gene calls are TRBV30 and TRBJ1-6, with 8 bases identical to TRBD1. The J segment lost 8 bases and the V segment lost 3 bases, leaving 6 bases of the junction unmatched. This CDR3 is 14 amino acids long. Looked up from germline, CDR1 is GTSNPN and CDR2 is SVGIG (reference sequence). Based on the CDR3 plus reference TRBV30 and TRBJ1-6, the full variable domain is SQTIHQWPATLVQPVGSPLSLECTVEGTSNPNLYWYRQAAGRGLQLLFYSVGIGQISSEVPQNLSASRPQDRQFILSSKKLLLSDSGFYLCAWRTHRGDSPLHFGNGTRLTVT.

The V call is TRBV10-2, the J call TRBJ2-5; the D is unclear. The CDR3 loop spans 13 amino acids. Between the trimmed V and J ends, which lost 3 bases and 1 base, there was a span of 6 bases. In germline, CDR1 is WSHSY, CDR2 SAAADI. The CDR3 sequence: CASSESLQETQYF. CDR3 sequence (DNA): TGCGCCAGCAGTGAAAGCCTCCAAGAGACCCAGTACTTC.

The CDR3 DNA reads as TGTGCCAGCAATACAGGGACAGCCGGGGAGCTGTTTTTT. It encodes CASNTGTAGELFF. The chain carries TRBV6-5 and TRBJ2-2; TRBD1 aligns across 7 bases. Germline-derived CDR1 and CDR2 are MNHEY and SVGAGI. The CDR3 covers 13 residues. V trimming: 7 bases; J trimming: 6 bases; junction bases outside the gene matches: 5.

The J gene is TRBJ2-5, the V gene TRBV7-9; possibly TRBD1 for D (6 bases). Germline CDR1 is SEHNR and CDR2 is FQNEAQ (reference sequence). CDR3 length: 14 residues. Trimming shortened V by 5 bases and J by 5 bases, and 15 bases separated the two germline ends. This CDR3 is CASSPTGSGETQYF. The CDR3 coding sequence is TGTGCCAGCAGCCCCACAGGGTCAGGGGAGACCCAGTACTTC.

V and J are TRBV6-1 and TRBJ1-1; TRBD1 is a possible D gene (6 bases). Germline V gene sequence: CDR1 MNHNS, CDR2 SASEGT. The CDR3 is 15 residues long. Between the trimmed V and J ends, which lost 6 bases and 0 bases, there was a span of 14 bases. CDR3 in DNA: TGTGCCAGCAGGGGGGGGCAGGTTATGAACACTGAAGCTTTCTTT. Translated, it gives CASRGGQVMNTEAFF.

The genes are TRBV5-1 and TRBJ1-1, with D perhaps matching TRBD1 (5 bases). Per the germline V gene, CDR1 is SGHRS and CDR2 is YFSETQ. The CDR3 spans 17 residues. The germline V and J ends were trimmed by 4 bases and 3 bases, with 22 bases remaining between them. In DNA, the CDR3 is TGCGCCAGCAGCCCGGGGCGTTATTGGGGGGAGGACACTGAAGCTTTCTTT. As protein: CASSPGRYWGEDTEAFF. Full variable domain (rest looked up from reference TRBV5-1 and TRBJ1-1): KAGVTQTPRYLIKTRGQQVTLSCSPISGHRSVSWYQQTPGQGLQFLFEYFSETQRNKGNFPGRFSGRQFSNSRSEMNVSTLELGDSALYLCASSPGRYWGEDTEAFFGQGTRLTVV.

The chain employs TRBV6-1 and TRBJ2-7; TRBD1 matches 9 bases. The germline V gene has CDR1 MNHNS and CDR2 SASEGT. The CDR3 contains 20 residues. The V gene end was trimmed by 1 base and the J gene end by 7 bases; junction bases not matched to a gene: 23. This CDR3 is CASSEGRYRVRGTGSREQYF. DNA for the CDR3: TGTGCCAGCAGTGAAGGGAGATACCGGGTTCGGGGGACAGGGTCCAGGGAGCAGTACTTC.

The rearrangement joins TRBV6-5 to TRBJ2-3; TRBD2 aligns across 8 bases. V trimming: 2 bases; J trimming: 2 bases; junction bases outside the gene matches: 3. The CDR3 spans 15 residues. CDR1 and CDR2 from the germline V gene are MNHEY and SVGAGI. The CDR3 DNA sequence: TGTGCCAGCAGTTACACGGGGGGGCTCACAGATACGCAGTATTTT. This translates into CASSYTGGLTDTQYF.

This sequence joins TRBV5-4 and TRBJ1-2; weak D call: TRBD1 (5 bases). The CDR3 totals 15 residues. Deletions cut 5 bases from V and 1 base from J, with 15 bases between. The germline V gene encodes CDR1 SGHNT and CDR2 YYREEE (reference sequence). The CDR3 sequence: CASRKTEDINYGYTF. CDR3 DNA: TGTGCCAGCAGGAAAACAGAGGACATTAACTATGGCTACACCTTC.